The source of this TCR beta chain is a study of OX40 agonist ivuxolimab in advanced cancers. Looking at the study overall: Head and neck, renal cell, melanoma or hepatocellular carcinoma were the cancers that dose-escalation patients had.

Study-wide findings and caveats: Specificity for antigen went undetermined in the expanded peripheral T cells. On average, a greater number of expanded clones characterised CD8+ T cells relative to CD4+.

Comments on this clone: Its antigen is undetermined.

Libraries were prepared by immunoSEQ multiplex PCR; TCRdb keeps only in-frame clonotypes and omits some of them. This sample has 90,000 to 120,000 clones, with approximately 90% found just once. The germline V gene encodes CDR1 SGDLS and CDR2 YYNGEE. V gave up 0 bases and J gave up 2 bases; unmatched junction bases: 2. The CDR3 consists of 14 residues. The sequence was obtained from an adult with an advanced solid tumor such as melanoma, head and neck, liver or kidney cancer. Source: CD4+ or CD8+ T cells sorted from blood, taken in a trial of the OX40 agonist ivuxolimab. The chain is built from TRBV9 and TRBJ2-7; 7 bases are a match to TRBD2. The CDR3 reads CASSVEAGAYEQYF. The DNA of the CDR3 is TGTGCCAGCAGCGTAGAGGCGGGGGCCTACGAGCAGTACTTC.